This TCR beta chain was identified in a study of T-cell reconstitution after alpha-beta-depleted transplantation in children. Findings of the study overall: Counts and diversity of T cells one year after transplant came mostly from newly produced T cells. Surviving recipient T cells and intrathymic progenitors accounted for some patients' high TCRbeta diversity at day 60.

This clonotype has a handful of counts. The antigen is not known. A TCRbeta library incorporating unique molecular identifiers was prepared. MiXCR, applied by TCRdb to the PCR reads, yields one record per CDR3 protein. Counted here are about 420,000 distinct CDR3 sequences, 15% to 20% occurring once; the ten biggest clones make up approximately 28%. Looked up from germline, CDR1 is LGHNA and CDR2 is YSLEER. The CDR3 covers 16 residues. Trimming took off 0 bases at V and 3 bases at J, with 12 bases between the two ends. This TCR was recovered from a boy younger than two who had a stem cell transplant for Wiskott-Aldrich syndrome, so the T cells may come from the graft donor. Sequenced here: PBMCs, mostly from graft donor cells, sampled 360 days after TCRalphabeta/CD19-depleted stem cell transplant. The rearrangement uses TRBV4-3 and TRBJ1-3; D remains unclear. The CDR3 DNA reads as TGCGCCAGCAGCCAAGACCCCCATCGATTTGGAAACACCATATATTTT. Amino acid sequence: CASSQDPHRFGNTIYF.